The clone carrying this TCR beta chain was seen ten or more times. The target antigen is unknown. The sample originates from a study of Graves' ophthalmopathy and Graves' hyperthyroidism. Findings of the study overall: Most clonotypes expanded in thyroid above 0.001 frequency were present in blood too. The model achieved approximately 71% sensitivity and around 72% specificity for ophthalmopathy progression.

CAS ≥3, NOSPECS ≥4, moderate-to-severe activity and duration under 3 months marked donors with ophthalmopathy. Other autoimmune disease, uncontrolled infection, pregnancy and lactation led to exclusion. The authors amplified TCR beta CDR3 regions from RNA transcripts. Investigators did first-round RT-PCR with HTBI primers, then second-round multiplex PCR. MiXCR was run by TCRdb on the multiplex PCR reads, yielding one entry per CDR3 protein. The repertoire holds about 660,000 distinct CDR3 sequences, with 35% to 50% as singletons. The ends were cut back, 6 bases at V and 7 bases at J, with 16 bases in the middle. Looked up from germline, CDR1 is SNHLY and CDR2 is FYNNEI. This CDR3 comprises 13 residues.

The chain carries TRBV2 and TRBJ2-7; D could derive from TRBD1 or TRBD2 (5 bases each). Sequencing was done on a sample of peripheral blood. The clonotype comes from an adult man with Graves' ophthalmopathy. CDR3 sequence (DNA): TGTGCCAGCAGGCCCGGGGCCGCCTCTGAGCAGTACTTC. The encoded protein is CASRPGAASEQYF.